A single sample gave rise to the 16 T cell receptor beta chains below, sequenced in a study of cytomegalovirus exposure and HLA in healthy donors. The PCR ran on 60 Vbeta and 13 Jbeta primers. Sequencing used immunoSEQ multiplex PCR; TCRdb keeps in-frame clones, though not all of them. Here the sample spans 170,000 or so clones, roughly 78% being singletons. The sample was PBMCs. The source of these receptors is a woman in her thirties or forties in good health and CMV-seronegative.

The V call is TRBV2, the J call TRBJ1-2; 7 bases agree with TRBD1. With V trimmed by 7 bases and J by 5 bases, 4 bases remained unmatched. CDR1 and CDR2 (germline): SNHLY, FYNNEI. CDR3 length: 12 amino acids. Written as DNA, the CDR3 is TGTGCCAGCAATCCAGGGGGGTATGGCTACACCTTC. It yields the protein CASNPGGYGYTF.

The J gene is TRBJ2-7, the V gene TRBV4-2, with 7 bases identical to TRBD2. There are 16 residues in the CDR3. J gave up 6 bases and V 0 bases, and 11 bases lay outside the gene matches. Germline assignment: CDR1 LGHNA and CDR2 YNFKEQ. CDR3: CASSQDQRGPRGEQYF. The CDR3 nucleotides are TGTGCCAGCAGCCAAGATCAGCGGGGACCCCGAGGCGAGCAGTACTTC.

This sequence joins TRBV9 and TRBJ2-3; 9 bases map to TRBD2. CDR3 length: 18 residues. V lost 3 bases to trimming and J lost 2 bases; unmatched junction nucleotides: 13. Germline CDR1 SGDLS, CDR2 YYNGEE. The CDR3 region is CASSAESLAGGNTDTQYF. In DNA form, the CDR3 reads TGTGCCAGCAGCGCCGAATCACTCGCGGGGGGGAACACAGATACGCAGTATTTT.

The CDR3 protein is CASSLGQGRGDTQYF. CDR3 DNA sequence: TGTGCCAGCAGCTTGGGACAGGGGCGCGGAGATACGCAGTATTTT. This chain uses TRBV5-4 with TRBJ2-3; 8 bases align to TRBD1. The CDR3 has 15 residues. J lost 5 bases, V lost 0 bases, and 5 bases had no gene match. Germline loops: CDR1 SGHNT, CDR2 YYREEE (reference sequence). The whole variable domain, remainder taken from reference TRBV5-4 and TRBJ2-3, is ETGVTQSPTHLIKTRGQQVTLRCSSQSGHNTVSWYQQALGQGPQFIFQYYREEENGRGNFPPRFSGLQFPNYSSELNVNALELDDSALYLCASSLGQGRGDTQYFGPGTRLTVL.

The chain couples TRBV6-1 to TRBJ2-1, with TRBD2 matching over 13 bases. After removal of 6 bases from V and 8 bases from J, the junction contained 4 bases not matched to a gene. This CDR3 comprises 14 residues. CDR1 MNHNS and CDR2 SASEGT come from the germline V gene. The CDR3 nucleotides read TGTGCCAGCAGACGGACTAGCGGGGGTCATGAGCAGTTCTTC. It is translated as CASRRTSGGHEQFF.

This chain connects TRBV5-1 to TRBJ2-1; the D gene is possibly TRBD1 (7 bases). The V and J ends lost 0 bases and 6 bases respectively, with 16 bases between them. In germline, CDR1 is SGHRS, CDR2 YFSETQ. The CDR3 contains 16 residues. CDR3 loop: CASSLVRDSQANEQFF. In DNA form, the CDR3 reads TGCGCCAGCAGCTTGGTGCGGGACAGCCAGGCCAATGAGCAGTTCTTC.

V usage is TRBV9 and J usage is TRBJ1-2, with TRBD1 matching over 7 bases. Germline lookup yields CDR1 SGDLS and CDR2 YYNGEE. With V trimmed by 1 base and J by 7 bases, 13 bases remained unmatched. CDR3 length: 16 amino acids. This CDR3 reads CASSVPPTGTDSGYTF. CDR3 nucleotide sequence: TGTGCCAGCAGCGTACCCCCGACCGGGACAGATTCTGGCTACACCTTC.

V usage is TRBV21-1 and J usage is TRBJ1-5; the table calls TRBD1, which could not be checked here. TRBV21-1 is described as a pseudogene. This CDR3 comprises 16 residues. The CDR3 region has the DNA TGTGCCAGCCACTGGCATAACAGGGGGCTCGGTCAGCCCCAGCATTTT. It translates to CASHWHNRGLGQPQHF.

This clone came up a few times. The chain couples TRBV5-1 to TRBJ1-1, with D maybe TRBD1 (5 bases). The CDR3 has 14 amino acids. Germline-derived CDR1 and CDR2 are SGHRS and YFSETQ. Trimming removed 0 bases at V and 1 base at J, with 7 bases between. CDR3 in amino acids: CASSLGGRNTEAFF. The CDR3, as DNA: TGCGCCAGCAGCTTGGGGGGCCGGAACACTGAAGCTTTCTTT.

This clone occurred once. Within the sample, other DNA sequences also encode this same CDR3. The V call is TRBV7-2, the J call TRBJ2-3, with a weak D call TRBD2 (6 bases). Per germline, CDR1 SGHTA and CDR2 FQGNSA. Trimming cost V 4 bases and J 1 base, with 6 bases left between them. The CDR3 consists of 13 residues. Written as DNA, the CDR3 is TGTGCCAGCAGCTCGGGAGGCACAGATACGCAGTATTTT. It yields the protein CASSSGGTDTQYF.

The chain combines TRBV11-2 with TRBJ1-2; 9 bases match TRBD1. This CDR3 comprises 17 residues. Per the germline V gene, CDR1 is SGHAT and CDR2 is FQNNGV. Trimming removed 5 bases from V and 4 bases from J; junction bases left unmatched: 14. In DNA, the CDR3 is TGTGCCAGCAGCCCCCGCCGGGACAGGGCCGTCGGCTATGGCTACACCTTC. Amino acids: CASSPRRDRAVGYGYTF.

This clone appeared once. The V call is TRBV7-9, the J call TRBJ1-2; D is ambiguous. The CDR3 has 13 amino acids. V was cut by 6 bases and J by 7 bases, with 15 bases left in between. The germline gives CDR1 SEHNR, CDR2 FQNEAQ (reference sequence). The CDR3 nucleotides are TGTGCCAGCAGGCCAGGATCAGGCTTTGGCTACACCTTC. Amino acids: CASRPGSGFGYTF.

The rearrangement uses TRBV5-4 and TRBJ2-7; D is undetermined. The CDR3 runs 13 residues. Germline V gives CDR1 SGHNT, CDR2 YYREEE (reference sequence). V lost 3 bases, J lost 0 bases, and 7 bases lay in between. In DNA, the CDR3 is TGTGCCAGCAGCTACATCAACTCCTACGAGCAGTACTTC. This codes for CASSYINSYEQYF.

This clone was counted between two and nine times. The chain joins TRBV23-1 to TRBJ1-3; 8 bases are shared with TRBD1. TRBV23-1 carries the ORF label, with uncertain function. The CDR3 spans 17 residues. V lost 10 bases and J lost 3; bases outside the gene matches: 17. The CDR3 loop reads CAIVRDRMGWGGNTIYF. The DNA of the CDR3 is TGCGCCATCGTCCGGGACAGGATGGGGTGGGGTGGAAACACCATATATTTT.

V is TRBV6-1 and J is TRBJ2-7, with TRBD2 matching 7 bases. The V gene end was trimmed by 2 bases and the J gene end by 3 bases; junction bases not matched to a gene: 10. Germline V gene sequence: CDR1 MNHNS, CDR2 SASEGT. This CDR3 spans 16 amino acids. The CDR3 reads CASSERRGYLFYEQYF. CDR3 DNA: TGTGCCAGCAGTGAAAGGCGGGGGTATCTCTTCTACGAGCAGTACTTC.

The chain uses TRBV6-5 and TRBJ2-2; tentatively, D is TRBD2 (5 bases). The germline CDR1 and CDR2 sequences are MNHEY and SVGAGI. The V gene lost 5 bases and the J gene lost 1 base, with 8 bases spanning the gap. This CDR3 is 14 amino acids long. The CDR3 region has the DNA TGTGCCAGCAGTCGTACTAGGAACACCGGGGAGCTGTTTTTT. Protein product: CASSRTRNTGELFF.